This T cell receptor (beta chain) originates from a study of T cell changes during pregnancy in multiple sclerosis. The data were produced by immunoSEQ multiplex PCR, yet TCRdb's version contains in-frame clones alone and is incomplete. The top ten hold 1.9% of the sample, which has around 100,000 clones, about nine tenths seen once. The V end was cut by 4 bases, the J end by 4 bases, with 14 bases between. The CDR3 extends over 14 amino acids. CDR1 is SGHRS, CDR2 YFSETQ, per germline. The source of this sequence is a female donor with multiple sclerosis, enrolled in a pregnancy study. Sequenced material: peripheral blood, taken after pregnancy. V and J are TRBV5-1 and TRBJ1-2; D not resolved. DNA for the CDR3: TGCGCCAGCAGCCGAGAAGATTTCCTCTATGGCTACACCTTC. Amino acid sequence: CASSREDFLYGYTF.